The T cell receptor (beta chain) under discussion was sequenced for a study of blood T cells in healthy people across ages. Alongside a J-beta primer mix, a sample-barcoded 5' primer served in a second PCR lasting roughly 6 to 11 cycles. TCRdb independently ran MiXCR on the 5' RACE reads; one entry per CDR3 protein. Of some 1.1 million distinct CDR3 sequences in the sample, 30% to 40% were seen once. As to this clonotype: Its antigen is still unknown.

The length of the CDR3 is 15 residues. CDR1 is MNHEY and CDR2 is SVGAGI in the germline V gene. The V end was cut by 6 bases, the J end by 2 bases, with 13 bases between. Study results and caveats: Estimated diversity that came from one million T cells was considered an underestimate.

Material: blood. This chain connects TRBV6-5 to TRBJ1-4, with D possibly TRBD1 on 5 matching bases. The TCR comes from a man between 18 and 35 years old in good health. CDR3 amino acids: CASSYQGLTNEKLFF. The CDR3 DNA reads TGTGCCAGCAGCTACCAGGGTCTTACTAATGAAAAACTGTTTTTT.